Listed below are T cell receptor beta chains from one sample, sequenced in a study of human T cells and chemical hapten exposure. MiXCR, run by TCRdb on the RACE reads, gives a single entry per CDR3 protein. This table holds 150,000 to 200,000 distinct CDR3 sequences, about 15% found once. The source material was whole blood, sampled in connection with sensitization to the hapten diphenylcyclopropenone (DPC). The receptors come from a woman under 40 with alopecia areata. Some clones in this sample may be carry-over from other donors' samples. Both conserved end residues are part of each CDR3. Each record gives: CDR3 protein, CDR3 DNA, clone size, J gene, D gene, V gene. D genes are given only for firm matches. Clone size is not always given. Where it is, it says once, few, many or a class for expanded clones.

CDR3 protein: CASSLGLAAANEKLFF
CDR3 DNA: TGCGCCAGCAGCTTGGGTCTGGCAGCAGCTAATGAAAAACTGTTTTTT
clone size: few
J gene: TRBJ1-4
D gene: .
V gene: TRBV5-1

CDR3 protein: CASSQQGNNYGYTF
CDR3 DNA: TGTGCCAGCAGTCAACAGGGGAACAACTATGGCTACACCTTC
clone size: .
J gene: TRBJ1-2
D gene: TRBD1
V gene: TRBV28

CDR3 protein: CSARDAGTGSNSPLHF
CDR3 DNA: TGCAGTGCTAGAGATGCCGGGACAGGGAGTAATTCACCCCTCCACTTT
clone size: few
J gene: TRBJ1-6
D gene: TRBD1
V gene: TRBV20-1

CDR3 protein: CATGRGNQPQHF
CDR3 DNA: TGTGCCACCGGGCGAGGCAATCAGCCCCAGCATTTT
clone size: few
J gene: TRBJ1-5
D gene: .
V gene: TRBV6-5

CDR3 protein: CASSRPGDRPNTEAFF
CDR3 DNA: TGTGCCAGCAGCCGTCCAGGGGATCGGCCGAACACTGAAGCTTTCTTT
clone size: few
J gene: TRBJ1-1
D gene: .
V gene: TRBV5-4

CDR3 protein: CASSRDGLEQFF
CDR3 DNA: TGCGCCAGCAGCAGGGATGGGCTTGAGCAGTTCTTC
clone size: few
J gene: TRBJ2-1
D gene: .
V gene: TRBV5-1

CDR3 protein: CAWEVPGTLKNIQYF
CDR3 DNA: TGTGCCTGGGAAGTTCCGGGGACCCTGAAAAACATTCAGTACTTC
clone size: many
J gene: TRBJ2-4
D gene: .
V gene: TRBV30

CDR3 protein: CASSAQRGLSEDEQFF
CDR3 DNA: TGTGCCAGCAGTGCCCAGAGGGGACTTTCTGAGGATGAGCAGTTCTTC
clone size: few
J gene: TRBJ2-1
D gene: .
V gene: TRBV2

CDR3 protein: CASSLGRLTQYF
CDR3 DNA: TGTGCCAGCAGCTTAGGACGGCTTACGCAGTATTTT
clone size: few
J gene: TRBJ2-3
D gene: .
V gene: TRBV7-2

CDR3 protein: CASSLSAGSDYGYTF
CDR3 DNA: TGTGCCAGCAGCTTAAGCGCAGGGTCAGACTATGGCTACACCTTC
clone size: few
J gene: TRBJ1-2
D gene: .
V gene: TRBV7-3

CDR3 protein: CARIHERENLETQYF
CDR3 DNA: TGTGCTAGAATTCACGAGCGGGAAAATCTGGAGACCCAGTACTTC
clone size: few
J gene: TRBJ2-5
D gene: TRBD2
V gene: TRBV7-7

CDR3 protein: CASSSTDGRYSPLHF
CDR3 DNA: TGTGCCAGCAGTTCGACGGACGGACGATATTCACCCCTCCACTTT
clone size: .
J gene: TRBJ1-6
D gene: .
V gene: TRBV7-6

CDR3 protein: CASSQLGTAEQYF
CDR3 DNA: TGTGCCAGCAGCCAACTCGGGACAGCCGAGCAGTACTTC
clone size: .
J gene: TRBJ2-7
D gene: TRBD1
V gene: TRBV3-1

CDR3 protein: CASSLDVYGYTF
CDR3 DNA: TGTGCCAGCAGCTTGGACGTCTATGGCTACACCTTC
clone size: .
J gene: TRBJ1-2
D gene: .
V gene: TRBV5-5

CDR3 protein: CASTRGLAGTDTQYF
CDR3 DNA: TGTGCCAGCACCCGTGGACTAGCGGGAACAGATACGCAGTATTTT
clone size: .
J gene: TRBJ2-3
D gene: TRBD2
V gene: TRBV3-1

CDR3 protein: CASTSSGTIGELFF
CDR3 DNA: TGTGCCAGCACGTCCAGCGGGACGATCGGGGAGCTGTTTTTT
clone size: medium-sized
J gene: TRBJ2-2
D gene: TRBD2
V gene: TRBV11-2

CDR3 protein: CASSFARLAGVRTDTQYF
CDR3 DNA: TGTGCCAGCAGCTTCGCTCGACTAGCGGGGGTGCGCACAGATACGCAGTATTTT
clone size: many
J gene: TRBJ2-3
D gene: TRBD2
V gene: TRBV7-2

CDR3 protein: CSARIGGRAYNEQFF
CDR3 DNA: TGCAGTGCGAGGATAGGTGGGAGGGCTTACAATGAGCAGTTCTTC
clone size: few
J gene: TRBJ2-1
D gene: TRBD2
V gene: TRBV20-1

CDR3 protein: CASSLHLRGTEAFF
CDR3 DNA: TGTGCCAGCAGTTTGCACCTAAGGGGCACTGAAGCTTTCTTT
clone size: few
J gene: TRBJ1-1
D gene: .
V gene: TRBV28

CDR3 protein: CASSLGPYEGLQETQYF
CDR3 DNA: TGTGCCAGCAGCTTAGGGCCCTATGAGGGACTCCAAGAGACCCAGTACTTC
clone size: .
J gene: TRBJ2-5
D gene: .
V gene: TRBV11-2

CDR3 protein: CASSDQRGNTIYF
CDR3 DNA: TGTGCCAGCAGTGATCAGCGAGGAAACACCATATATTTT
clone size: few
J gene: TRBJ1-3
D gene: .
V gene: TRBV25-1

CDR3 protein: CSAGDGTNTDTQYF
CDR3 DNA: TGCAGTGCGGGGGACGGTACTAACACAGATACGCAGTATTTT
clone size: few
J gene: TRBJ2-3
D gene: .
V gene: TRBV20-1

CDR3 protein: CASIPMSRAGPPYNEQFF
CDR3 DNA: TGTGCCAGCATCCCTATGAGCAGGGCGGGCCCCCCCTACAATGAGCAGTTCTTC
clone size: .
J gene: TRBJ2-1
D gene: .
V gene: TRBV28

CDR3 protein: CASSQDPSSGTISYNEQFF
CDR3 DNA: TGTGCCAGCAGCCAAGATCCATCTAGCGGGACAATCTCCTACAATGAGCAGTTCTTC
clone size: few
J gene: TRBJ2-1
D gene: TRBD2
V gene: TRBV14

CDR3 protein: CASSPILLGEQYF
CDR3 DNA: TGTGCCAGCTCACCAATCCTGCTCGGCGAGCAGTACTTC
clone size: .
J gene: TRBJ2-7
D gene: .
V gene: TRBV18

CDR3 protein: CATKRAPGANVLTF
CDR3 DNA: TGTGCCACCAAACGGGCCCCTGGGGCCAACGTCCTGACTTTC
clone size: .
J gene: TRBJ2-6
D gene: .
V gene: TRBV12-3/TRBV12-4

CDR3 protein: CSARDLAGDNSPLHF
CDR3 DNA: TGCAGTGCTAGAGATTTAGCAGGGGACAATTCACCCCTCCACTTT
clone size: many
J gene: TRBJ1-6
D gene: .
V gene: TRBV20-1

CDR3 protein: CASSTGGGTQYF
CDR3 DNA: TGTGCCAGTAGTACCGGCGGGGGTACGCAGTATTTT
clone size: .
J gene: TRBJ2-3
D gene: TRBD2
V gene: TRBV19

CDR3 protein: CASSLGASGPTYEQYF
CDR3 DNA: TGTGCCAGCAGCTTAGGTGCTAGCGGTCCTACCTACGAGCAGTACTTC
clone size: .
J gene: TRBJ2-7
D gene: TRBD2
V gene: TRBV7-2

CDR3 protein: CSGAPGTGYNEQFF
CDR3 DNA: TGCAGCGGGGCCCCCGGGACAGGATACAATGAGCAGTTCTTC
clone size: few
J gene: TRBJ2-1
D gene: TRBD1
V gene: TRBV29-1

CDR3 protein: CASSSGQGARGYTF
CDR3 DNA: TGTGCCAGCAGTTCGGGACAGGGGGCTCGCGGCTACACCTTC
clone size: .
J gene: TRBJ1-2
D gene: TRBD1
V gene: TRBV6-5

CDR3 protein: CASSLTGVEQPQHF
CDR3 DNA: TGTGCCAGCAGCCTGACAGGGGTCGAGCAGCCCCAGCATTTT
clone size: .
J gene: TRBJ1-5
D gene: TRBD1
V gene: TRBV7-9

CDR3 protein: CASSQGTQGMNEQFF
CDR3 DNA: TGCGCCAGCAGCCAAGGAACCCAGGGGATGAATGAGCAGTTCTTC
clone size: .
J gene: TRBJ2-1
D gene: .
V gene: TRBV4-3

CDR3 protein: CSGQSGNTDTQYF
CDR3 DNA: TGCAGCGGACAGAGCGGGAACACAGATACGCAGTATTTT
clone size: .
J gene: TRBJ2-3
D gene: TRBD2
V gene: TRBV29-1

CDR3 protein: CASSLGAQAKNIQYF
CDR3 DNA: TGTGCCAGCAGCTTAGGGGCACAAGCCAAAAACATTCAGTACTTC
clone size: few
J gene: TRBJ2-4
D gene: .
V gene: TRBV7-9

CDR3 protein: CASSQRDRDNGYTF
CDR3 DNA: TGTGCCAGCAGCCAGAGGGACAGGGATAATGGCTACACCTTC
clone size: .
J gene: TRBJ1-2
D gene: TRBD1
V gene: TRBV3-1

CDR3 protein: CASNSGTSNYGYTF
CDR3 DNA: TGTGCCAGCAATTCAGGGACCTCTAACTATGGCTACACCTTC
clone size: .
J gene: TRBJ1-2
D gene: .
V gene: TRBV12-3/TRBV12-4

CDR3 protein: CASSTRRGLTETQYF
CDR3 DNA: TGTGCCAGCAGCACCCGGCGGGGCCTGACGGAGACCCAGTACTTC
clone size: many
J gene: TRBJ2-5
D gene: .
V gene: TRBV28

CDR3 protein: CASSLGQGANYGYTF
CDR3 DNA: TGTGCCAGCAGCTTGGGCCAGGGTGCTAACTATGGCTACACCTTC
clone size: many
J gene: TRBJ1-2
D gene: .
V gene: TRBV7-9

CDR3 protein: CSVIGTGANTDTQYF
CDR3 DNA: TGCAGCGTTATCGGGACAGGGGCTAACACAGATACGCAGTATTTT
clone size: many
J gene: TRBJ2-3
D gene: TRBD1
V gene: TRBV29-1

CDR3 protein: CASSLHGVGGIAPLHF
CDR3 DNA: TGTGCCAGCAGTTTACACGGAGTCGGGGGTATTGCACCCCTCCACTTT
clone size: .
J gene: TRBJ1-6
D gene: .
V gene: TRBV12-3/TRBV12-4

CDR3 protein: CASSEVPGNTIYF
CDR3 DNA: TGTGCCAGCAGTGAAGTCCCTGGAAACACCATATATTTT
clone size: .
J gene: TRBJ1-3
D gene: .
V gene: TRBV6-1

CDR3 protein: CSVEETSGNTQYF
CDR3 DNA: TGCAGCGTTGAAGAGACTAGCGGAAATACGCAGTATTTT
clone size: few
J gene: TRBJ2-3
D gene: TRBD2
V gene: TRBV29-1

CDR3 protein: CASIGGTPDRAYGYTF
CDR3 DNA: TGTGCCAGCATTGGTGGAACGCCGGACAGGGCCTATGGCTACACCTTC
clone size: .
J gene: TRBJ1-2
D gene: TRBD1
V gene: TRBV6-5

CDR3 protein: CASSFPGENSPLHF
CDR3 DNA: TGTGCCAGCAGTTTCCCCGGGGAAAATTCACCCCTCCACTTT
clone size: many
J gene: TRBJ1-6
D gene: .
V gene: TRBV12-3/TRBV12-4

CDR3 protein: CASSIGASGNHEQFF
CDR3 DNA: TGTGCCAGTAGTATAGGTGCTAGCGGGAATCATGAGCAGTTCTTC
clone size: .
J gene: TRBJ2-1
D gene: TRBD2
V gene: TRBV19

CDR3 protein: CASSLAGTSGTDTQYF
CDR3 DNA: TGTGCCAGCAGCTTAGCTGGGACTAGCGGCACAGATACGCAGTATTTT
clone size: many
J gene: TRBJ2-3
D gene: TRBD2
V gene: TRBV7-8

CDR3 protein: CASSQDRQAETQYF
CDR3 DNA: TGCGCCAGCAGCCAAGATCGGCAGGCAGAGACCCAGTACTTC
clone size: .
J gene: TRBJ2-5
D gene: .
V gene: TRBV4-1